The rows below give T cell receptor beta chains drawn from one sample of a study of beta chain features in type 1 diabetes. The assay was immunoSEQ multiplex PCR, and TCRdb's table has in-frame clones only and misses some. The repertoire includes 150,000 to 180,000 clones, 10% to 13% of them detected once, and around 0.5% sits in the top ten. The material sequenced was central memory CD4+ T cells from blood. The receptor source for this set is a man aged 25 to 45 with type 1 diabetes. Both conserved end residues are part of each CDR3. A D gene is named only where the DNA matches it firmly. Clone size is not always given. Where it is, it says once, few, many or a class for expanded clones.

J gene: TRBJ2-1
clone size: .
V gene: TRBV11-2
D gene: TRBD2
CDR3 DNA: TGTGCCAGCAGCTTACCTAGCGGGCGGACCTACAATGAGCAGTTCTTC
CDR3 protein: CASSLPSGRTYNEQFF

J gene: TRBJ1-5
clone size: few
V gene: TRBV19
D gene: TRBD1
CDR3 DNA: TGTGCCAGCAGCGACAGGGGAGAGCAGCCCCAGCATTTT
CDR3 protein: CASSDRGEQPQHF

J gene: TRBJ2-7
clone size: .
V gene: TRBV14
D gene: TRBD1
CDR3 DNA: TGTGCCAGCAACCAAGAAGAGGGGGCTATCCAGTACTTC
CDR3 protein: CASNQEEGAIQYF

J gene: TRBJ2-7
clone size: few
V gene: TRBV15
D gene: .
CDR3 DNA: TGTGCCACCAGCAGATCCGCTGGTCCAGTCGACGAGCAGTACTTC
CDR3 protein: CATSRSAGPVDEQYF

J gene: TRBJ2-7
clone size: .
V gene: TRBV19
D gene: .
CDR3 DNA: TGTGCCAGTAGTATTAGCGGAACGAACGAGCAGTACTTC
CDR3 protein: CASSISGTNEQYF

J gene: TRBJ2-2
clone size: few
V gene: TRBV28
D gene: .
CDR3 DNA: TGTGCCAGCAGAGGAGAGTCGAACACCGGGGAGCTGTTTTTT
CDR3 protein: CASRGESNTGELFF

J gene: TRBJ2-5
clone size: .
V gene: TRBV5-1
D gene: TRBD2
CDR3 DNA: TGCGCCAGCAGCAGTACTAGCGGCGAAGAGACCCAGTACTTC
CDR3 protein: CASSSTSGEETQYF

J gene: TRBJ1-1
clone size: .
V gene: TRBV29-1
D gene: TRBD1
CDR3 DNA: TGCAGCGTTACAGGGGGCTGGACTGAAGCTTTCTTT
CDR3 protein: CSVTGGWTEAFF

J gene: TRBJ2-7
clone size: .
V gene: TRBV25-1
D gene: .
CDR3 DNA: TGTGCCAGCAGTGAAGGAGCCCGGCTGAGGGCTCACGAGCAGTACTTC
CDR3 protein: CASSEGARLRAHEQYF

J gene: TRBJ2-5
clone size: few
V gene: TRBV5-1
D gene: TRBD1
CDR3 DNA: TGCGCCAGCAGCTTGGTGACAGGGGGCTCTGAGACCCAGTACTTC
CDR3 protein: CASSLVTGGSETQYF

J gene: TRBJ1-1
clone size: .
V gene: TRBV18
D gene: .
CDR3 DNA: TGTGCCAGCTCACCATCTCTTCCGGATTTAGCCACTGAAGCTTTCTTT
CDR3 protein: CASSPSLPDLATEAFF

J gene: TRBJ2-7
clone size: .
V gene: TRBV28
D gene: .
CDR3 DNA: TGTGCCAGCGGATTCGGGATTTACGAGCAGTACTTC
CDR3 protein: CASGFGIYEQYF

J gene: TRBJ1-1
clone size: few
V gene: TRBV28
D gene: TRBD1
CDR3 DNA: TGTGCCAGCACTTCCGGGGGACAGTCCCCGAACACTGAAGCTTTCTTT
CDR3 protein: CASTSGGQSPNTEAFF

J gene: TRBJ2-7
clone size: .
V gene: TRBV7-9
D gene: .
CDR3 DNA: TGTGCCAGCAGCGAGCACGGGACTCGACAGGAGCAGTACTTC
CDR3 protein: CASSEHGTRQEQYF

J gene: TRBJ2-4
clone size: few
V gene: TRBV28
D gene: TRBD2
CDR3 DNA: TGTGCCAGCAGTCCCTCGAGGGAGGGCATTCAGTACTTC
CDR3 protein: CASSPSREGIQYF

J gene: TRBJ2-7
clone size: few
V gene: TRBV11-1
D gene: .
CDR3 DNA: TGTGCCAGCAGCTTTAGGGACAAAACCTACGAGCAGTACTTC
CDR3 protein: CASSFRDKTYEQYF

J gene: TRBJ2-2
clone size: few
V gene: TRBV11-2
D gene: TRBD2
CDR3 DNA: TGTGCCAGCAGCTTCTTGTGGCGAGCGGGAGAGGACGGGGAGCTGTTTTTT
CDR3 protein: CASSFLWRAGEDGELFF

J gene: TRBJ1-1
clone size: .
V gene: TRBV6-6
D gene: .
CDR3 DNA: TGTGCCAGCAGTTATCAGACAGGGAACACTGAAGCTTTCTTT
CDR3 protein: CASSYQTGNTEAFF

J gene: TRBJ2-7
clone size: few
V gene: TRBV11-3
D gene: .
CDR3 DNA: TGTGCCAGCAGCCCCCCAGGGGCGCGCCACGAGCAGTACTTC
CDR3 protein: CASSPPGARHEQYF

J gene: TRBJ1-1
clone size: few
V gene: TRBV9
D gene: .
CDR3 DNA: TGTGCCAGCAGCGTAGGTGGACACGAAAACACTGAAGCTTTCTTT
CDR3 protein: CASSVGGHENTEAFF

J gene: TRBJ2-1
clone size: .
V gene: TRBV7-3
D gene: .
CDR3 DNA: TGTGCCAGCAGCCCGAACAGCTACAATGAGCAGTTCTTC
CDR3 protein: CASSPNSYNEQFF

J gene: TRBJ2-5
clone size: few
V gene: TRBV7-9
D gene: TRBD1
CDR3 DNA: TGTGCCAGCAGCTGGGGACAGCAAGAGACCCAGTACTTC
CDR3 protein: CASSWGQQETQYF

J gene: TRBJ2-2
clone size: .
V gene: TRBV2
D gene: .
CDR3 DNA: TGTGCCAGCAGTGTTACCAGGCCCCCCGGGGAGCTGTTTTTT
CDR3 protein: CASSVTRPPGELFF

J gene: TRBJ2-6
clone size: .
V gene: TRBV19
D gene: .
CDR3 DNA: TGTGCCAGTAGCCCGACAGAGGCTGGGGCCAACGTCCTGACTTTC
CDR3 protein: CASSPTEAGANVLTF

J gene: TRBJ1-1
clone size: few
V gene: TRBV6-1
D gene: .
CDR3 DNA: TGTGCCAGCAGTGCCAGGAATCTGATTGAAGCTTTCTTT
CDR3 protein: CASSARNLIEAFF

J gene: TRBJ2-7
clone size: few
V gene: TRBV6-1
D gene: .
CDR3 DNA: TGTGCCAGCAGGAGGGTAGGAGTCGAGCAGTACTTC
CDR3 protein: CASRRVGVEQYF

J gene: TRBJ2-1
clone size: .
V gene: TRBV29-1
D gene: TRBD2
CDR3 DNA: TGCAGCGTTGAAGGGGGAGGGCCCGGAATCCATGAGCAGTTCTTC
CDR3 protein: CSVEGGGPGIHEQFF

J gene: TRBJ2-1
clone size: .
V gene: TRBV7-9
D gene: TRBD2
CDR3 DNA: TGTGCCAGCAGCTTAGATGTGGGAGGGTACAATGAGCAGTTCTTC
CDR3 protein: CASSLDVGGYNEQFF

J gene: TRBJ1-5
clone size: .
V gene: TRBV7-2
D gene: TRBD1
CDR3 DNA: TGTGCCAGCAGCTCACAGGGGAGCAATCAGCCCCAGCATTTT
CDR3 protein: CASSSQGSNQPQHF

J gene: TRBJ2-2
clone size: few
V gene: TRBV19
D gene: .
CDR3 DNA: TGTGCCAGCCGAAATCAAAATCAGGGATGGACCGGGGAGCTGTTTTTT
CDR3 protein: CASRNQNQGWTGELFF

J gene: TRBJ2-3
clone size: few
V gene: TRBV7-9
D gene: TRBD2
CDR3 DNA: TGTGCCAGCAGCTTAGGGACTAGCGGGACCTCTCACACAGATACGCAGTATTTT
CDR3 protein: CASSLGTSGTSHTDTQYF

J gene: TRBJ2-5
clone size: few
V gene: TRBV2
D gene: TRBD1
CDR3 DNA: TGTGCCAGCCAGGGACAGCCGCAAGAGACCCAGTACTTC
CDR3 protein: CASQGQPQETQYF

J gene: TRBJ2-1
clone size: few
V gene: TRBV27
D gene: TRBD2
CDR3 DNA: TGTGCCAGCAGTCCCCTTAGCGGGAGCTATGAGCAGTTCTTC
CDR3 protein: CASSPLSGSYEQFF

J gene: TRBJ1-5
clone size: .
V gene: TRBV7-4
D gene: TRBD1
CDR3 DNA: TGTGCCAGCAGCGGCGGGACAGGGGGCTTTCAGCCCCAGCATTTT
CDR3 protein: CASSGGTGGFQPQHF

J gene: TRBJ1-2
clone size: few
V gene: TRBV19
D gene: .
CDR3 DNA: TGTGCCAGTAGTATTGACAGGTTGAATGGCTACACCTTC
CDR3 protein: CASSIDRLNGYTF

J gene: TRBJ2-3
clone size: few
V gene: TRBV25-1
D gene: TRBD2
CDR3 DNA: TGTGCCAGCAGTGCCGGGACTAGCGGAGGAAGAGATACGCAGTATTTT
CDR3 protein: CASSAGTSGGRDTQYF

J gene: TRBJ1-3
clone size: few
V gene: TRBV28
D gene: .
CDR3 DNA: TGTGCCAGCAGTGAGGGCACTGGAAACACCATATATTTT
CDR3 protein: CASSEGTGNTIYF

J gene: TRBJ1-1
clone size: .
V gene: TRBV7-9
D gene: TRBD1
CDR3 DNA: TGTGCCAGCAGCTTACGGGGTGGCGACAGGGGGCACACTGAAGCTTTCTTT
CDR3 protein: CASSLRGGDRGHTEAFF

J gene: TRBJ1-1
clone size: few
V gene: TRBV5-1
D gene: TRBD1
CDR3 DNA: TGCGCCAGCAGCTTTGAGACAGGGGCCATGAACACTGAAGCTTTCTTT
CDR3 protein: CASSFETGAMNTEAFF

J gene: TRBJ1-2
clone size: .
V gene: TRBV28
D gene: .
CDR3 DNA: TGTGCCACCGCAGACAGAGGATATGGCTACACCTTC
CDR3 protein: CATADRGYGYTF

J gene: TRBJ1-5
clone size: .
V gene: TRBV7-9
D gene: .
CDR3 DNA: TGTGCCAGCAGCTTAGACGGTAGCAATCAGCCCCAGCATTTT
CDR3 protein: CASSLDGSNQPQHF

J gene: TRBJ2-7
clone size: .
V gene: TRBV5-4
D gene: .
CDR3 DNA: TGTGCCAGCAGCTTGGTAGGGGGTTACGAGCAGTACTTC
CDR3 protein: CASSLVGGYEQYF

J gene: TRBJ2-1
clone size: .
V gene: TRBV9
D gene: .
CDR3 DNA: TGTGCCAGCAGCGTAGGGGGAGACGCCTACAATGAGCAGTTCTTC
CDR3 protein: CASSVGGDAYNEQFF

J gene: TRBJ2-3
clone size: few
V gene: TRBV27
D gene: .
CDR3 DNA: TGTGCCAGCAGACCCTTCGGGGGCACAGATACGCAGTATTTT
CDR3 protein: CASRPFGGTDTQYF

J gene: TRBJ2-1
clone size: few
V gene: TRBV27
D gene: TRBD2
CDR3 DNA: TGTGCCAGCAGACGACTAGCGGGAGTTGGCGTGCAGTTCTTC
CDR3 protein: CASRRLAGVGVQFF

J gene: TRBJ1-2
clone size: .
V gene: TRBV7-9
D gene: TRBD1
CDR3 DNA: TGTGCCAGCAGCTCCTTACCGGGACAGGGGGCGTCTAGTTATGGCTACACCTTC
CDR3 protein: CASSSLPGQGASSYGYTF